This T cell receptor (beta chain) was captured by sequencing in a study of blood T cell repertoires in COVID-19. Germline V gene sequence: CDR1 MNHEY, CDR2 SMNVEV (reference sequence). V shed 5 bases and J shed 4 bases, with 26 bases lying between them. This CDR3 has 18 amino acids. Enrollees, about 18 to 89 years old, lived in around 23 US areas. The repertoire was sequenced with immunoSEQ multiplex PCR; TCRdb's copy has only in-frame clones and lacks some. The profile shows 200,000 to 250,000 clones, 70% to 90% of them singletons. V usage is TRBV27 and J usage is TRBJ1-1; maybe TRBD1 (6 bases). This sequence originates from a woman aged 45 to 65 in a cohort exposed to, infected with or recovered from COVID-19 (not recorded which). The sequenced sample was PBMCs or T cells enriched from blood (not recorded which). DNA of the CDR3: TGTGCCAGCAGTCTAATTTATTCAATACAGGGAAGGGGCACTGAAGCTTTCTTT. Residues: CASSLIYSIQGRGTEAFF.